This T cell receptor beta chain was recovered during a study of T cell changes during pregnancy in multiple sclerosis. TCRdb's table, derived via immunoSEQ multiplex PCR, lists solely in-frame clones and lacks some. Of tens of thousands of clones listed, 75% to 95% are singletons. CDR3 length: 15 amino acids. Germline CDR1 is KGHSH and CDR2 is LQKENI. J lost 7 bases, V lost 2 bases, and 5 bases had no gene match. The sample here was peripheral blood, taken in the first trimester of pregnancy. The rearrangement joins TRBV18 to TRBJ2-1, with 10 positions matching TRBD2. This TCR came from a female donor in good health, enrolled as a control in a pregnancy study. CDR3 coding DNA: TGTGCCAGCTCACCAAGGAGCGGGGGGGCGAATGAGCAGTTCTTC. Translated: CASSPRSGGANEQFF.